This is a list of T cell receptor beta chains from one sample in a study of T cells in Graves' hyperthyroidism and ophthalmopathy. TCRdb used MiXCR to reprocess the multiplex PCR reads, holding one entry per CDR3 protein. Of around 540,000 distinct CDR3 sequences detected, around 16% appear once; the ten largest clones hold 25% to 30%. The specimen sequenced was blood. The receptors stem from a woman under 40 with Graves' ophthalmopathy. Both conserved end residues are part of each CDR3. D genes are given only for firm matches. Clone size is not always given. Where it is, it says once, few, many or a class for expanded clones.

CDR3 DNA: TGTGCCAGCAGTACCGGGACTAGCCGGCAGTACTTC
CDR3 protein: CASSTGTSRQYF
V gene: TRBV28
D gene: TRBD2
J gene: TRBJ2-7
clone size: once
CDR3 length: 12

CDR3 DNA: TGTGCCAGCAGTGTACGGACCCCCAAAGAGCAGTTCTTC
CDR3 protein: CASSVRTPKEQFF
V gene: TRBV28
D gene: NA
J gene: TRBJ2-1
clone size: few
CDR3 length: 13

CDR3 DNA: TGTGCCAGCAGTTATAAGGGGAGCAACAATGAGCAGTTCTTC
CDR3 protein: CASSYKGSNNEQFF
V gene: TRBV6-2/TRBV6-3
D gene: NA
J gene: TRBJ2-1
clone size: many
CDR3 length: 14

CDR3 DNA: TGTGCCAGCAGTTCGGATTTACCCACAGATACGCAGTATTTT
CDR3 protein: CASSSDLPTDTQYF
V gene: TRBV28
D gene: NA
J gene: TRBJ2-3
clone size: many
CDR3 length: 14

CDR3 DNA: TGTGCCAGCTCACCGATCAGCGGGAGTACCTACGAGCAGTACTTC
CDR3 protein: CASSPISGSTYEQYF
V gene: TRBV18
D gene: TRBD2
J gene: TRBJ2-7
clone size: many
CDR3 length: 15

CDR3 DNA: TGTGCCAGCAGACCAAAACCGGGACTAGTGATAGAGCAGTACTTC
CDR3 protein: CASRPKPGLVIEQYF
V gene: TRBV7-2
D gene: TRBD2
J gene: TRBJ2-7
clone size: many
CDR3 length: 15

CDR3 DNA: TGTGCCAGCAGGGGACACAACCAGGACGAGCAGTACTTC
CDR3 protein: CASRGHNQDEQYF
V gene: TRBV27
D gene: NA
J gene: TRBJ2-7
clone size: many
CDR3 length: 13

CDR3 DNA: TGTGCCAGCAGCTTAAACCCTAGCGGATTCACAGATACGCAGTATTTT
CDR3 protein: CASSLNPSGFTDTQYF
V gene: TRBV7-2
D gene: TRBD2
J gene: TRBJ2-3
clone size: many
CDR3 length: 16

CDR3 DNA: TGTGCCAGCAGCCAAGTTGAGGGCAGCAAGCTGTTTTTT
CDR3 protein: CASSQVEGSKLFF
V gene: TRBV3-1
D gene: NA
J gene: TRBJ2-2
clone size: many
CDR3 length: 13

CDR3 DNA: TGCGCCAGCAGCCAAGGAACAGCGGGGGAAAACATTCAGTACTTC
CDR3 protein: CASSQGTAGENIQYF
V gene: TRBV4-3
D gene: TRBD2
J gene: TRBJ2-4
clone size: few
CDR3 length: 15

CDR3 DNA: TGTGCCAGCAGTGAACCGGGACGGGGGATTAGCTACACCTTC
CDR3 protein: CASSEPGRGISYTF
V gene: TRBV12-3/TRBV12-4
D gene: NA
J gene: TRBJ1-2
clone size: many
CDR3 length: 14

CDR3 DNA: TGCGCCAGCAGCCAAAGTTTTACAGCTAACTATGGCTACACCTTC
CDR3 protein: CASSQSFTANYGYTF
V gene: TRBV4-1
D gene: NA
J gene: TRBJ1-2
clone size: many
CDR3 length: 15

CDR3 DNA: TGTGCCAGCAGCCCGGGGGTCTCTAATGAAAAACTGTTTTTT
CDR3 protein: CASSPGVSNEKLFF
V gene: TRBV11-2
D gene: NA
J gene: TRBJ1-4
clone size: NA
CDR3 length: 14

CDR3 DNA: TGCGCCAGCAGCCAAACAGCTTCCTATGGCTACACCTTC
CDR3 protein: CASSQTASYGYTF
V gene: TRBV4-1
D gene: NA
J gene: TRBJ1-2
clone size: NA
CDR3 length: 13

CDR3 DNA: TGCGCCAGTTCGGACAGCGAAAATGAAAAACTGTTTTTT
CDR3 protein: CASSDSENEKLFF
V gene: TRBV5-1
D gene: NA
J gene: TRBJ1-4
clone size: NA
CDR3 length: 13

CDR3 DNA: TGTGCCAGCAGCCAGGCCAGCGGGAGAGCCGGGGAGCTGTTTTTT
CDR3 protein: CASSQASGRAGELFF
V gene: TRBV3-1
D gene: TRBD2
J gene: TRBJ2-2
clone size: many
CDR3 length: 15

CDR3 DNA: TGTGCCAGCAGCCACAATGACAGGGGAAGGAACTATGGCTACACCTTC
CDR3 protein: CASSHNDRGRNYGYTF
V gene: TRBV14
D gene: TRBD1
J gene: TRBJ1-2
clone size: NA
CDR3 length: 16